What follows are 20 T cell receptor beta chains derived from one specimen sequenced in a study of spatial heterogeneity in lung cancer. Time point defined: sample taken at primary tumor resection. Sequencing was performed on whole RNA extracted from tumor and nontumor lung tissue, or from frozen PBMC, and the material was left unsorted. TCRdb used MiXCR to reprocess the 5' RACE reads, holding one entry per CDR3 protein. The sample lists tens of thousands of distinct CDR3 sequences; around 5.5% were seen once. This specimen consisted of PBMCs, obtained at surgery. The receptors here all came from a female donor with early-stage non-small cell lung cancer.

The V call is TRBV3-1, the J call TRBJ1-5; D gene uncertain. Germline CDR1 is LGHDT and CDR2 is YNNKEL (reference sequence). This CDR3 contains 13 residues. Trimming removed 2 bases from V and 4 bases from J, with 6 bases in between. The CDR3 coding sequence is TGTGCCAGCAGCCAATTGGCTAATCAGCCCCAGCATTTT. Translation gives CASSQLANQPQHF.

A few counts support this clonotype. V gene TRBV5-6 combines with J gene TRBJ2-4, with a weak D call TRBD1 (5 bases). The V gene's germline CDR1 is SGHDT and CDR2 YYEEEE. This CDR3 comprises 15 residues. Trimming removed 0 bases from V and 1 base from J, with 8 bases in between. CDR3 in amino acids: CASSLAQGAKNIQYF. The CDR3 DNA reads TGTGCCAGCAGCTTGGCGCAGGGTGCCAAAAACATTCAGTACTTC.

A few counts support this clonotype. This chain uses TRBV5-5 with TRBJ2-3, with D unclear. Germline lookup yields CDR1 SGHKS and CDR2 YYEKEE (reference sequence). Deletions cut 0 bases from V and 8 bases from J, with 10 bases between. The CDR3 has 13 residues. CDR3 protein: CASSLDPFSTQYF. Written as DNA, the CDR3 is TGTGCCAGCAGCTTGGACCCGTTCTCTACGCAGTATTTT.

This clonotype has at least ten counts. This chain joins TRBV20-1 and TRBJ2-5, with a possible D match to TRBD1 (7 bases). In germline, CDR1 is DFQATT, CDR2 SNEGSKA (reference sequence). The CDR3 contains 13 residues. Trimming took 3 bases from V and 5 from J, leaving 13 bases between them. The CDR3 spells CSASRGETETQYF. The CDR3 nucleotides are TGCAGTGCTAGCAGGGGGGAGACGGAGACCCAGTACTTC.

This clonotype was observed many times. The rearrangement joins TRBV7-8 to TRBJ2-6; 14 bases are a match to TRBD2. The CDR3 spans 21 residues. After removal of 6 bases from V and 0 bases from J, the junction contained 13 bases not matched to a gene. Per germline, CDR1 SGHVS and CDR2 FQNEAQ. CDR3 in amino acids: CASRPDGLAGGSSSGANVLTF. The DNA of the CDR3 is TGTGCCAGCAGACCAGACGGACTAGCGGGAGGCTCGTCCTCTGGGGCCAACGTCCTGACTTTC.

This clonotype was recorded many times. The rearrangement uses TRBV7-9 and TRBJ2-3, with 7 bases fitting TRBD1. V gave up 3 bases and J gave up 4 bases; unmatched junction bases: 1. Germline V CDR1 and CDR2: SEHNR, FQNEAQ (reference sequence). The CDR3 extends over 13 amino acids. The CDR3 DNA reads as TGTGCCAGCAGCTTCGACAGGGCAGATACGCAGTATTTT. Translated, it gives CASSFDRADTQYF.

The CDR3 DNA follows: TGCAGTGCTAGAGGGTTAGCGGACCAAGAGACCCAGTACTTC. Protein sequence: CSARGLADQETQYF. This chain joins TRBV20-1 and TRBJ2-5; D may be TRBD2 (6 bases). Trimming pared 1 base from V and 0 bases from J, leaving 9 bases between. Germline V gene sequence: CDR1 DFQATT, CDR2 SNEGSKA (reference sequence). The length of the CDR3 is 14 residues.

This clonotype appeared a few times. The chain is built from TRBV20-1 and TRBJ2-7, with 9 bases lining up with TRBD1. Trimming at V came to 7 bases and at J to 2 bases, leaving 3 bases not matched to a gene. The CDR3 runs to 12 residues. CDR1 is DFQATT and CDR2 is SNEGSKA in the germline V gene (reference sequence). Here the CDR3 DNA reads TGCAGTGTGGGACAGGGTACCTACGAGCAGTACTTC. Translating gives CSVGQGTYEQYF.

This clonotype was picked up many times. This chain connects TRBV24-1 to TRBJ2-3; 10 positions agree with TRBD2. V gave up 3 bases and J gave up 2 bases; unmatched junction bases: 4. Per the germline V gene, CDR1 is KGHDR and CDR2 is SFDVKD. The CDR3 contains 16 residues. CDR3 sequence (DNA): TGTGCCACCAGTGATCAACTAGCGGGACACACAGATACGCAGTATTTT. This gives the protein CATSDQLAGHTDTQYF.

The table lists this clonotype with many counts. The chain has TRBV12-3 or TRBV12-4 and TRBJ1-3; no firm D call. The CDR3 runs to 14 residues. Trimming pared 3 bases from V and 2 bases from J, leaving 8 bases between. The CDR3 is CASSFVGTGNTIYF. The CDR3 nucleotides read TGTGCCAGCAGTTTCGTGGGGACTGGAAACACCATATATTTT.

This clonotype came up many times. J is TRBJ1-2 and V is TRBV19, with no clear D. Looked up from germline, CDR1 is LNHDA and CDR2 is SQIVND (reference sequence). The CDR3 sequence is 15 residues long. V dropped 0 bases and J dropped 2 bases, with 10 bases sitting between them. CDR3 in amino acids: CASSIDSRRNYGYTF. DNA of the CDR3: TGTGCCAGTAGTATAGATTCGAGGAGAAACTATGGCTACACCTTC.

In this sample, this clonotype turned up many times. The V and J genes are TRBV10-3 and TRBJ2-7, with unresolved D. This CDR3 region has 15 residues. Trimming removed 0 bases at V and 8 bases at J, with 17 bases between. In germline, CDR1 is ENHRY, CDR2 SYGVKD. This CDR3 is CAISESVTAPGKQYF. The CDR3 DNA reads TGTGCCATCAGTGAGTCGGTCACGGCCCCAGGAAAGCAGTACTTC.

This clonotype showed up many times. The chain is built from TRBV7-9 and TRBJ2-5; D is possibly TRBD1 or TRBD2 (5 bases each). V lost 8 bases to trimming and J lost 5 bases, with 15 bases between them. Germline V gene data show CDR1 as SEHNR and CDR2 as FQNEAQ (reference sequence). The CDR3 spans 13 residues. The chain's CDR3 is CASSGSEGETQYF. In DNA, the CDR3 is TGTGCCAGCTCCGGTTCCGAGGGGGAGACCCAGTACTTC.

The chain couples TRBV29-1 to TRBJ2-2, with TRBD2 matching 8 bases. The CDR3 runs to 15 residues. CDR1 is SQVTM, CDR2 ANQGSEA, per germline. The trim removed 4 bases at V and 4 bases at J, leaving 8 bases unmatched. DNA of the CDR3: TGCAGCGTTGCCTGGACTAGCAGGGGCACCGGGGAGCTGTTTTTT. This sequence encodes CSVAWTSRGTGELFF.

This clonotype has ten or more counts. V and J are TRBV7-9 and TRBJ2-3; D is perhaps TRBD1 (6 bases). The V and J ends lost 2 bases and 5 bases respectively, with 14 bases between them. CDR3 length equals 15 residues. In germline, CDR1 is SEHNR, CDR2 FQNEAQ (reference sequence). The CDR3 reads CASSLSAGARDTQYF. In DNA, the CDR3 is TGTGCCAGCAGCTTATCGGCAGGGGCGAGAGATACGCAGTATTTT.

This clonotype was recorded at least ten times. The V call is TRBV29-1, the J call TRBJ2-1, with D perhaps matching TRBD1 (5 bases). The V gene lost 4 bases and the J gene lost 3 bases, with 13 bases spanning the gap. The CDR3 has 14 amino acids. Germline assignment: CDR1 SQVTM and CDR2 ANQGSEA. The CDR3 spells CSVAPLGDYNEQFF. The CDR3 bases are TGCAGCGTTGCTCCTCTAGGGGACTACAATGAGCAGTTCTTC.

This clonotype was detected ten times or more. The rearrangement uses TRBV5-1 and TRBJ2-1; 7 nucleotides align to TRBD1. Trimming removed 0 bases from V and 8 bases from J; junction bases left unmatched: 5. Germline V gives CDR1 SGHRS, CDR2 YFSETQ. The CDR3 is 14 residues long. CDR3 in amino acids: CASSLEGAGDEQFF. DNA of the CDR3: TGCGCCAGCAGCTTGGAGGGGGCGGGTGATGAGCAGTTCTTC.

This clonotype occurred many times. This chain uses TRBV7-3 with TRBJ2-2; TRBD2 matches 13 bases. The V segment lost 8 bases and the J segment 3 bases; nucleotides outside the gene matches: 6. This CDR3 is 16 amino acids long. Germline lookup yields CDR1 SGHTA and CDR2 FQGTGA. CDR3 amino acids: CASARTSGGYTGELFF. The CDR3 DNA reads TGTGCCAGCGCCAGGACTAGCGGGGGCTACACCGGGGAGCTGTTTTTT.

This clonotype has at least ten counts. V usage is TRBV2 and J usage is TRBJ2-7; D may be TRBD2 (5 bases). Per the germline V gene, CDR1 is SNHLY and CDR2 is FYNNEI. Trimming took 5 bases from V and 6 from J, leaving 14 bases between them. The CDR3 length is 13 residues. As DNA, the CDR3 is TGTGCCAGCAGTACCTCCGGGGATGGCGAGCAGTACTTC. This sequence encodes CASSTSGDGEQYF. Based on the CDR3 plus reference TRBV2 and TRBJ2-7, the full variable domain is EPEVTQTPSHQVTQMGQEVILRCVPISNHLYFYWYRQILGQKVEFLVSFYNNEISEKSEIFDDQFSVERPDGSNFTLKIRSTKLEDSAMYFCASSTSGDGEQYFGPGTRLTVT.

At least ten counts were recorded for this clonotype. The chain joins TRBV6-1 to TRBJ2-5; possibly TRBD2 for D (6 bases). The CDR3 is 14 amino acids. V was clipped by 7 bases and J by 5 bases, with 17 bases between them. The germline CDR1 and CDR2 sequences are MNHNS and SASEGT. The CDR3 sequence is CASTGTAEVETQYF. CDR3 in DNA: TGTGCCAGCACCGGGACTGCCGAGGTGGAGACCCAGTACTTC.